The count of the clone carrying this TCR beta chain is one. The sample comes from a study of blood T cell repertoires in COVID-19. At the level of the study: COVID-19 samples, acute and convalescent, were from the United States, Italy and Spain.

As handled by the study authors: Scientists estimated how many nucleated cells there were by amplifying reference gene primers. Assay: immunoSEQ multiplex PCR; the TCRdb copy retains only in-frame clones and omits some. V, J and clone size are those of that table, while D and trimming were read from the DNA. The sample lists roughly 97,000 clones, 70% to 90% occurring once. This CDR3 spans 14 amino acids. Trimming removed 1 base from V and 4 bases from J, with 9 bases in between. Germline CDR1 is MGHRA and CDR2 is YSYEKL. This clonotype was sampled from a human donor in a cohort sampled during active COVID-19. The chain carries TRBV4-1 and TRBJ2-3; unclear D gene. The source material was peripheral blood. CDR3 nucleotides: TGCGCCAGCAGCCAAGTTGTTATCGCAGATACGCAGTATTTT. It specifies CASSQVVIADTQYF.